A single sample gave rise to the 18 T cell receptor beta chains below, sequenced in a study of tumor and adjacent non-tumor tissue in lung cancer. This sample's RNA came from whole unsorted tissue. The normal lung tissue was taken more than 3 cm from the tumor edge. Three rounds of nested PCR, following a modified ARM-PCR protocol, produced the TCRbeta library. In TCRdb, the multiplex PCR reads were re-called with MiXCR into one record per CDR3 protein. The sample yields 100,000 or so distinct CDR3 sequences, roughly 80% seen once. The sequencing sample was made of distant non-tumor lung tissue. The origin of the receptors is a man in his 60s with small cell lung cancer.

This clonotype was counted many times. J is TRBJ1-2 and V is TRBV12-3 or TRBV12-4; D may be TRBD1 (5 bases). Trimming removed 5 bases from V and 5 bases from J, with 12 bases in between. The length of the CDR3 is 13 residues. The CDR3 loop reads CASSLNQGYGYTF. CDR3 bases: TGTGCCAGCAGTCTAAATCAGGGATATGGCTACACCTTC.

A note on this clonotype: A much larger clone lies a single base off, so this may be a read error. The V call is TRBV6-1, the J call TRBJ2-5; TRBD2 matches 10 bases. Germline V CDR1 and CDR2: MNHNS, SASEGT. This CDR3 spans 15 amino acids. CDR3 sequence: CASSELAGEQETKYF. CDR3 sequence (DNA): TGTGCCAGCAGTGAGCTAGCGGGAGAACAAGAGACCAAGTACTTC.

The table lists this clonotype with a few counts. A much larger clone differs by one base, so this may be a read error. The rearrangement uses TRBV30 and TRBJ1-4; no definite D call. Trimming removed 4 bases at V and 2 bases at J, with 5 bases between. There are 12 residues in the CDR3. From germline, CDR1 is GTSNPN and CDR2 SVGIG (reference sequence). In nucleotides, the CDR3 is TGTGCCTGGATCGGGACTAATGAAAAACTGTTTTTT. This translates into CAWIGTNEKLFF.

In its sample, this clonotype was seen a few times. A much larger clone sits a single nucleotide away, making a read error possible. The V gene is TRBV5-1, the J gene TRBJ1-2; a possible D gene is TRBD1 (5 bases). The CDR3 is made up of 14 amino acids. CDR1 is SGHRS and CDR2 is YFSETQ in the germline V gene. Here the CDR3 DNA reads TGCGCCAGCAGCTCGCAGCAGGGAGGCTATGGCTACATCTTC. It translates to CASSSQQGGYGYIF.

This clonotype has ten or more counts. The chain uses TRBV5-1 and TRBJ2-1; D possibly uses TRBD1 or TRBD2 (5 bases each). Germline CDR1 reads SGHRS; CDR2 reads YFSETQ. V was trimmed by 6 bases and J by 6 bases, leaving 13 bases between them. The CDR3 has 13 residues. CDR3 in amino acids: CASTEGTGNEQFF. As DNA, the CDR3 is TGCGCCAGCACCGAGGGTACAGGCAATGAGCAGTTCTTC.

In the case of this clonotype: Without the conserved terminal phenylalanine or tryptophan, this CDR3 likely stems from a read error. This chain links TRBV6-5 with TRBJ2-2; D is perhaps TRBD1 or TRBD2 (5 bases each). The germline gives CDR1 MNHEY, CDR2 SVGAGI. This CDR3 spans 13 amino acids. This CDR3 reads CASARDRTRELFV. CDR3 DNA: TGTGCCAGTGCTAGGGACCGCACCAGGGAGCTGTTTGTT.

V and J are TRBV28 and TRBJ1-5, with D possibly TRBD1 on 6 matching bases. The V end was cut by 8 bases, the J end by 16 bases, with 21 bases between. The CDR3 is 12 residues long. Per germline, CDR1 MDHEN and CDR2 SYDVKM. CDR3: CASWRGRGLQHF. CDR3 sequence (DNA): TGTGCCAGCTGGCGGGGGCGCGGGCTCCAACATTTT. The whole variable domain, remainder taken from reference TRBV28 and TRBJ1-5, is DVKVTQSSRYLVKRTGEKVFLECVQDMDHENMFWYRQDPGLGLRLIYFSYDVKMKEKGDIPEGYSVSREKKERFSLILESASTNQTSMYLCASWRGRGLQHFGDGTRLSIL.

As for this clonotype: An end of the junction does not agree with germline; a read error may underlie this. The chain combines TRBV11-2 with TRBJ1-1; the D is unclear. The germline gives CDR1 SGHAT, CDR2 FQNNGV. The CDR3 length is 14 residues. CDR3 loop: CANSVPPHITEAFF. CDR3 DNA sequence: TGTGCCAACAGCGTCCCCCCCCACATCACTGAAGCTTTCTTT.

The chain is built from TRBV10-3 and TRBJ2-5, with D uncertain. The V and J ends lost 2 bases and 5 bases respectively, with 6 bases between them. Germline lookup yields CDR1 ENHRY and CDR2 SYGVKD. The CDR3 spans 12 residues. The CDR3 reads CAISEISETQYF. DNA of the CDR3: TGTGCCATCAGTGAGATATCGGAGACCCAGTACTTC.

This clonotype was seen many times. This CDR3 is CASSPSGPRAYEQYF. The CDR3 region has the DNA TGTGCCAGCAGTCCCTCGGGTCCCCGCGCCTACGAGCAGTACTTC. The gene calls are TRBV12-3 or TRBV12-4 and TRBJ2-7; D not certain. The CDR3 is 15 amino acids. The ends were cut back, 5 bases at V and 2 bases at J, with 16 bases in the middle.

The rearrangement joins TRBV4-2 to TRBJ2-3, with 13 bases fitting TRBD2. The germline CDR1 and CDR2 sequences are LGHNA and YNFKEQ. V was clipped by 0 bases and J by 4 bases; unmatched bases: 7. The CDR3 totals 18 residues. The CDR3 here is CASSQEGLAGSISDTQYF. In DNA form, the CDR3 reads TGTGCCAGCAGCCAAGAGGGACTAGCGGGATCCATCTCAGATACGCAGTATTTT.

Points on this clonotype: Just one base apart from a much larger clone, this may be a read error. V and J are TRBV25-1 and TRBJ2-1; D is uncertain. The CDR3 has 14 amino acids. Germline loops: CDR1 MGHDK, CDR2 SYGVNS. CDR3 region: CVSTTFEAFDEQFF. The CDR3 DNA follows: TGTGTCAGCACAACGTTTGAAGCGTTCGATGAGCAGTTCTTC.

The V and J genes are TRBV29-1 and TRBJ2-4, with D possibly TRBD2 on 6 matching bases. Germline assignment: CDR1 SQVTM and CDR2 ANQGSEA. The CDR3 sequence is 14 residues long. Deletions cut 5 bases from V and 1 base from J, with 12 bases between. The CDR3 loop reads CSVLWRAAKNIQYF. The CDR3, as DNA: TGCAGCGTTCTCTGGAGGGCGGCCAAAAACATTCAGTACTTC.

This clonotype has a count of ten or more. The chain recombines TRBV5-1 with TRBJ1-4; D is possibly TRBD1 (5 bases). V lost 4 bases and J lost 0, with 10 bases in between. This CDR3 has 15 residues. Germline V CDR1 and CDR2: SGHRS, YFSETQ. The CDR3 region has the DNA TGCGCCAGCAGCCTAGACAGAGCAACTAATGAAAAACTGTTTTTT. Translation: CASSLDRATNEKLFF.

As for this clonotype: Since no conserved phenylalanine or tryptophan closes the CDR3, a read error is the likely cause. The chain combines TRBV10-3 with TRBJ1-4, with 9 positions matching TRBD1. The V gene end was trimmed by 9 bases and the J gene end by 8 bases; junction bases not matched to a gene: 10. Germline V gene lookup returns CDR1 ENHRY and CDR2 SYGVKD. The CDR3 is 14 amino acids. CDR3 sequence: CAILGQGGREKLFI. CDR3 coding DNA: TGTGCCATTCTGGGACAGGGAGGGAGGGAAAAACTGTTTATT.

As concerns this clonotype: The missing conserved phenylalanine or tryptophan at the end of this CDR3 makes a read error likely. The CDR3: CASSRTANYGYTL. The CDR3 DNA sequence: TGTGCCAGCAGCCGGACGGCTAATTATGGCTACACCTTA. This chain links TRBV11-2 with TRBJ1-2; D is unresolved. The germline V gene encodes CDR1 SGHAT and CDR2 FQNNGV. The CDR3 has 13 amino acids.

A note on this clonotype: Sequence at one end of the junction differs from germline and may be a read error. V usage is TRBV4-2 and J usage is TRBJ2-3, with D tentatively TRBD1 (6 bases). Germline V lookup: CDR1 LGHNA, CDR2 YNFKEQ. This CDR3 has 17 amino acids. CDR3 amino acids: CASSQIQRGGWTDMQYF. In DNA, the CDR3 is TGTGCCAGCAGCCAAATTCAACGGGGTGGGTGGACAGATATGCAGTATTTT.

As concerns this clonotype: A read error may explain this, as a much larger clone is one base away. The V and J genes are TRBV18 and TRBJ1-1, with a weak D call TRBD1 (5 bases). The CDR3 is 14 amino acids. Germline-derived CDR1 and CDR2 are KGHSH and LQKENI. As DNA, the CDR3 is TGTGCCTGCTCACTCGTGCCCGACAGTTCTGAAGCTTTCTTT. This translates into CACSLVPDSSEAFF.